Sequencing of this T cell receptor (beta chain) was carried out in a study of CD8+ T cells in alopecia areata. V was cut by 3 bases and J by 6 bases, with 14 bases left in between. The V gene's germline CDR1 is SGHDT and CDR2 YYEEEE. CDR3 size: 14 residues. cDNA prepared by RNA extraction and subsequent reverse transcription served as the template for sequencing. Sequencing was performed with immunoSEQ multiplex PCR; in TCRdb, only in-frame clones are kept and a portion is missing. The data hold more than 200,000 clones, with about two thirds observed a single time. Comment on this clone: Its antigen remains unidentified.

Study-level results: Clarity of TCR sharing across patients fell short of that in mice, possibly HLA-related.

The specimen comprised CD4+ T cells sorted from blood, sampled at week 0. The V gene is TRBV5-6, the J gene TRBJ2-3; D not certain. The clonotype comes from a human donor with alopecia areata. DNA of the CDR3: TGTGCCAGCAGCTCTATTCCCGCTGAGGATACGCAGTATTTT. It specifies CASSSIPAEDTQYF. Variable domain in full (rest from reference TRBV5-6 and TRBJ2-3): DAGVTQSPTHLIKTRGQQVTLRCSPKSGHDTVSWYQQALGQGPQFIFQYYEEEERQRGNFPDRFSGHQFPNYSSELNVNALLLGDSALYLCASSSIPAEDTQYFGPGTRLTVL.